These 22 T cell receptor beta chains were all obtained from the same sample, sequenced in a study of cytomegalovirus exposure and HLA in healthy donors. Use of 60 Vbeta and 13 Jbeta primers characterized the PCR. Repertoires were generated with immunoSEQ multiplex PCR, while TCRdb's copy carries only in-frame clones and drops some. The sample shows about 180,000 clones, roughly 80% of them seen only once. Material: PBMCs. The receptor set was obtained from a woman aged 45 to 65 in good health and CMV-seropositive.

This sequence joins TRBV30 and TRBJ1-5; D possibly corresponds to TRBD1 (6 bases). Germline CDR1 is GTSNPN and CDR2 is SVGIG (reference sequence). Deletions cut 0 bases from V and 7 bases from J, with 10 bases between. The CDR3 runs to 13 residues. The CDR3 nucleotides read TGTGCCTGGAGTGTACAGGGATCCCAGCCCCAGCATTTT. This sequence encodes CAWSVQGSQPQHF.

For the CDR3, the DNA is TGTGCCAGCAGCTTCCCCGGCGGAGAGACACCCCTCCACTTT. Translating it yields CASSFPGGETPLHF. V is TRBV5-5 and J is TRBJ1-6; D is undetermined. Germline V CDR1 and CDR2: SGHKS, YYEKEE (reference sequence). The CDR3 is made up of 14 amino acids. Trimming removed 2 bases from V and 11 bases from J, with 14 bases in between.

This clone was seen just once. For the CDR3, the DNA is TGCATCGCGACAAGGTTGAACACTGAAGCTTTCTTT. It yields the protein CIATRLNTEAFF. This chain joins TRBV29-1 and TRBJ1-1; D is undetermined. This CDR3 spans 12 amino acids. Germline V gives CDR1 SQVTM, CDR2 ANQGSEA.

This clone was counted between two and nine times. The CDR3 region is CASSLAYQGSNTEAFF. The CDR3 region has the DNA TGTGCCAGCAGCTTAGCATATCAGGGTAGCAACACTGAAGCTTTCTTT. This sequence joins TRBV7-8 and TRBJ1-1; possible D gene TRBD1, 5 bases. Looked up from germline, CDR1 is SGHVS and CDR2 is FQNEAQ. CDR3 length: 16 residues. Trimming took 0 bases from V and 2 from J, leaving 13 bases between them.

V gene TRBV5-1 combines with J gene TRBJ1-5, with D perhaps matching TRBD1 (5 bases). CDR1 is SGHRS and CDR2 is YFSETQ in the germline V gene. The germline V and J ends were trimmed by 4 bases and 7 bases, with 18 bases remaining between them. CDR3 size: 15 residues. The CDR3 nucleotides are TGCGCCAGCAGCGGGAGGTTTAGTGGGGGACAGCCCCAGCATTTT. It encodes CASSGRFSGGQPQHF.

Here the CDR3 DNA reads TGCGCCAGCAGCTTCTTACTGCCGGGACAGGGGGCCCACGAGCAGTACTTC. Translating it yields CASSFLLPGQGAHEQYF. The V call is TRBV5-1, the J call TRBJ2-7; 12 bases line up with TRBD1. V lost 2 bases and J lost 5; bases outside the gene matches: 11. This CDR3 is 17 amino acids long. Germline V gives CDR1 SGHRS, CDR2 YFSETQ.

The chain carries TRBV2 and TRBJ2-5; D is uncertain. The DNA end is a closer match to TRBJ2-7, so the J assignment may be wrong. CDR1 and CDR2 (germline): SNHLY, FYNNEI. This CDR3 contains 10 residues. CDR3 nucleotides: TGTGCCAGCAGAGACTACGAGCAGTACTTC. The encoded protein is CASRDYEQYF.

This clone has more than one count but fewer than ten. CDR3 DNA: TGTGCCAGCAGCCCTTCAACAGGGGGCGGCGAGACCCAGTACTTC. It codes for CASSPSTGGGETQYF. The chain employs TRBV5-4 and TRBJ2-5; TRBD1 matches at 9 bases. V lost 4 bases, J lost 5 bases, and 9 bases stayed unmatched. This CDR3 has 15 residues. Germline V gene sequence: CDR1 SGHNT, CDR2 YYREEE (reference sequence).

This sequence joins TRBV19 and TRBJ1-4, with D perhaps matching TRBD1 (5 bases). Germline V CDR1 and CDR2: LNHDA, SQIVND (reference sequence). The CDR3 contains 13 residues. V shed 5 bases and J shed 7 bases, with 11 bases lying between them. The CDR3 protein is CASSPVQGEKLFF. The DNA for the CDR3 is TGTGCCAGTAGTCCCGTTCAGGGTGAAAAACTGTTTTTT.

The chain carries TRBV21-1 and TRBJ2-7; the table calls TRBD2, which could not be checked here. TRBV21-1 is an annotated pseudogene. This CDR3 contains 18 residues. The CDR3 DNA reads TGTGCCAGCCCTTACTCTGGGCCTAGCGCATTTCTTAACTACGAGCAGTACTTC. Protein: CASPYSGPSAFLNYEQYF.

In its sample, this clone was seen a few times. The chain carries TRBV7-3 and TRBJ2-2, with 15 bases matching TRBD2. CDR3 length: 21 amino acids. The V gene's germline CDR1 is SGHTA and CDR2 FQGTGA. Trimming removed 4 bases from V and 5 bases from J; junction bases left unmatched: 17. Here the CDR3 DNA reads TGTGCCAGCAGCTCAAATGCCGACCGGACTAGCGGGGGGGCTTATACCGGGGAGCTGTTTTTT. It yields the protein CASSSNADRTSGGAYTGELFF.

The chain uses TRBV5-1 and TRBJ2-1; the match to TRBD1 covers 11 bases. This CDR3 has 17 amino acids. Trimming removed 0 bases from V and 4 bases from J; junction bases left unmatched: 6. Germline V gene sequence: CDR1 SGHRS, CDR2 YFSETQ. CDR3 sequence: CASSLEGQGVSYNEQFF. As DNA, the CDR3 is TGCGCCAGCAGCTTGGAGGGACAGGGGGTTTCATACAATGAGCAGTTCTTC.

This sequence joins TRBV18 and TRBJ2-7, with D uncertain. Trimming stripped 2 bases from V and 1 base from J, with 3 bases between. This CDR3 has 12 residues. Germline V gene lookup returns CDR1 KGHSH and CDR2 LQKENI. This chain's CDR3 is CASSPTSYEQYF. The CDR3 nucleotides read TGTGCCAGCTCACCAACATCCTACGAGCAGTACTTC.

The chain uses TRBV15 and TRBJ1-4; 7 bases line up with TRBD1. Germline V gene data show CDR1 as LNHNV and CDR2 as YYDKDF (reference sequence). The ends lost 0 bases at V and 7 bases at J; junction bases unmatched: 8. CDR3 size: 16 residues. The DNA of the CDR3 is TGTGCCACCAGCAGAGAATCAACAGGGGCGGGTGAAAAACTGTTTTTT. This encodes CATSRESTGAGEKLFF.

The chain combines TRBV11-2 with TRBJ2-7; no clear D. Trimming shortened V by 0 bases and J by 2 bases, and 8 bases separated the two germline ends. The CDR3 contains 14 residues. CDR1 and CDR2 from the germline V gene are SGHAT and FQNNGV. The CDR3 spells CASSLDWQAYEQYF. In DNA form, the CDR3 reads TGTGCCAGCAGCTTAGATTGGCAGGCCTACGAGCAGTACTTC.

The rearrangement joins TRBV2 to TRBJ2-3; D may be TRBD2 (6 bases). Germline values: CDR1 SNHLY, CDR2 FYNNEI. CDR3 length equals 15 residues. V gave up 3 bases and J gave up 0 bases, with 10 bases separating them. CDR3 DNA sequence: TGTGCCAGCAGTGACAGGAGGGCTAGCACAGATACGCAGTATTTT. Residues: CASSDRRASTDTQYF.

The rearrangement uses TRBV6-1 and TRBJ2-5; the D gene is possibly TRBD2 (5 bases). The CDR3 consists of 14 residues. Germline CDR1 reads MNHNS; CDR2 reads SASEGT. Trimming removed 6 bases from V and 3 bases from J, with 14 bases in between. CDR3 DNA sequence: TGTGCCAGCAGAGTTCCGGGGTTTAAAGAGACCCAGTACTTC. Translated, it gives CASRVPGFKETQYF.

J is TRBJ1-1 and V is TRBV29-1; D gene ambiguous. Germline V gene sequence: CDR1 SQVTM, CDR2 ANQGSEA. V was cut by 5 bases and J by 0 bases, with 7 bases left in between. The CDR3 length is 12 residues. In DNA, the CDR3 is TGCAGCGTTCAAATCATGAACACTGAAGCTTTCTTT. This codes for CSVQIMNTEAFF.

The V and J genes are TRBV25-1 and TRBJ2-3, with D hard to call. Germline CDR1 MGHDK, CDR2 SYGVNS. This CDR3 spans 17 amino acids. V dropped 1 base and J dropped 0 bases, with 14 bases sitting between them. The CDR3 coding sequence is TGTGCCAGCAGTGAATCCATACATATTTCTAGCACAGATACGCAGTATTTT. It specifies CASSESIHISSTDTQYF.

This clone was found once. The chain carries TRBV29-1 and TRBJ2-5; weak D call: TRBD2 (6 bases). Germline V gives CDR1 SQVTM, CDR2 ANQGSEA. V lost 8 bases to trimming and J lost 5 bases, with 18 bases between them. There are 13 residues in the CDR3. The CDR3 sequence is CSPGGGPGETQYF. The CDR3 DNA sequence: TGCAGCCCCGGGGGAGGCCCCGGTGAGACCCAGTACTTC.

The rearrangement uses TRBV18 and TRBJ1-1; possibly TRBD1 for D (6 bases). Deletions cut 6 bases from V and 0 bases from J, with 17 bases between. Germline CDR1 and CDR2: KGHSH and LQKENI. The CDR3 covers 16 residues. CDR3 protein: CASSLGGRGVNTEAFF. Written as DNA, the CDR3 is TGTGCCAGCTCCCTCGGGGGGCGCGGCGTGAACACTGAAGCTTTCTTT.

Only a few counts were recorded for this clone. One end of the junction does not line up with germline, which may come from a read error. The chain links TRBV7-9 to TRBJ1-4; 7 positions agree with TRBD1. There are 16 residues in the CDR3. Germline V gives CDR1 SEHNR, CDR2 FQNEAQ (reference sequence). DNA of the CDR3: TGTTCCAGCAGCCCGGGACAGCCTGCAACTAATGAAAAACTGTTTTTT. Translating gives CSSSPGQPATNEKLFF.